The 31 T cell receptor beta chains below were found in one sample sequenced in a study of OX40 agonist ivuxolimab in advanced cancers. Method: immunoSEQ multiplex PCR; TCRdb's copy keeps in-frame clones and lacks some. Of nearly 70,000 clones listed, 86% are singletons. The source material was CD4+ or CD8+ T cells sorted from blood, sampled in a trial of the OX40 agonist ivuxolimab. The source of these receptors is an adult with an advanced solid tumor such as melanoma, head and neck, liver or kidney cancer.

The V call is TRBV6-5, the J call TRBJ1-1; TRBD1 agrees at 7 bases. The germline gives CDR1 MNHEY, CDR2 SVGAGI. V shed 2 bases, J shed 4 bases, and the junction held 7 bases outside the gene matches. This CDR3 contains 15 residues. The CDR3 DNA follows: TGTGCCAGCAGTTACCGACAGGGTTGGTCCACTGAAGCTTTCTTT. Its translation is CASSYRQGWSTEAFF.

This chain joins TRBV11-3 and TRBJ2-3; 7 positions match TRBD2. V gave up 6 bases and J gave up 4 bases; unmatched junction bases: 4. CDR1 and CDR2 (germline): SGHNT, YENEEA. This CDR3 is built from 13 residues. This chain's CDR3 is CASSRLAADTQYF. The CDR3, as DNA: TGTGCCAGCAGTCGTCTAGCGGCAGATACGCAGTATTTT.

The chain joins TRBV5-1 to TRBJ2-5; D is unresolved. This CDR3 region has 14 residues. Trimming cost V 2 bases and J 2 bases, with 10 bases left between them. CDR1 SGHRS and CDR2 YFSETQ come from the germline V gene. CDR3 protein: CASSFYGLQETQYF. CDR3 bases: TGCGCCAGCAGCTTTTACGGGTTACAAGAGACCCAGTACTTC.

This chain joins TRBV5-1 and TRBJ1-5; D is undetermined. V lost 0 bases to trimming and J lost 5 bases, with 6 bases between them. Germline loops: CDR1 SGHRS, CDR2 YFSETQ. This CDR3 comprises 13 residues. The CDR3 bases are TGCGCCAGCAGCTTGGGAGGCGATCAGCCCCAGCATTTT. It yields the protein CASSLGGDQPQHF.

The genes are TRBV7-2 and TRBJ2-5, with D maybe TRBD2 (6 bases). V lost 5 bases and J lost 5, with 12 bases in between. The CDR3 covers 13 residues. Germline V gene data show CDR1 as SGHTA and CDR2 as FQGNSA. In DNA, the CDR3 is TGTGCCAGCAGCCTGGGACTCAGGGAGACCCAGTACTTC. Translation: CASSLGLRETQYF.

This chain joins TRBV4-3 and TRBJ1-4; the D is unclear. V gave up 2 bases and J gave up 7 bases, with 17 bases separating them. Germline loops: CDR1 LGHNA, CDR2 YSLEER. This CDR3 region has 16 residues. The CDR3 here is CASSQYLDPTGEKLFF. CDR3 coding DNA: TGCGCCAGCAGCCAATACCTGGACCCGACGGGTGAAAAACTGTTTTTT.

This clone was seen a single time. The chain couples TRBV19 to TRBJ2-5; TRBD1 aligns across 9 bases. V lost 5 bases to trimming and J lost 5 bases; unmatched junction nucleotides: 6. Germline CDR1 is LNHDA and CDR2 is SQIVND (reference sequence). CDR3 size: 14 residues. CDR3 nucleotide sequence: TGTGCCAGTAGTCGACAGGGGGTGATGGAGACCCAGTACTTC. Translated, it gives CASSRQGVMETQYF.

This chain connects TRBV7-3 to TRBJ2-5; 8 nucleotides match TRBD1. The trim removed 5 bases at V and 5 bases at J, leaving 10 bases unmatched. This CDR3 has 15 amino acids. CDR1 is SGHTA, CDR2 FQGTGA, per germline. In DNA, the CDR3 is TGTGCCAGCAGCCAGGGTCAGGGGGCCTGGGAGACCCAGTACTTC. Encoded protein: CASSQGQGAWETQYF.

The chain uses TRBV4-1 and TRBJ1-6; D gene ambiguous. Germline V gene data show CDR1 as MGHRA and CDR2 as YSYEKL. V was pared by 0 bases and J by 2 bases, with 8 bases between. The CDR3 sequence is 16 residues long. The CDR3 loop reads CASSQDQRPYNSPLHF. CDR3 DNA sequence: TGCGCCAGCAGCCAAGATCAGCGTCCCTATAATTCACCCCTCCACTTT.

CDR3 coding DNA: TGTGCCAGCAGTGACCCCGGCCCGGACAGCGCCCGGACCCAGTACTTC. Protein product: CASSDPGPDSARTQYF. The rearrangement joins TRBV25-1 to TRBJ2-5; tentatively, D is TRBD1 (6 bases). The V gene lost 3 bases and the J gene lost 7 bases, with 21 bases spanning the gap. Per the germline V gene, CDR1 is MGHDK and CDR2 is SYGVNS. This CDR3 comprises 16 residues. Drawing the rest from reference TRBV25-1 and TRBJ2-5, the complete variable domain is EADIYQTPRYLVIGTGKKITLECSQTMGHDKMYWYQQDPGMELHLIHYSYGVNSTEKGDLSSESTVSRIRTEHFPLTLESARPSHTSQYLCASSDPGPDSARTQYFGPGTRLLVL.

This clone qualifies as medium-sized (0.01 to 0.1%). The V and J genes are TRBV20-1 and TRBJ1-1; no clear D gene. From germline, CDR1 is DFQATT and CDR2 SNEGSKA (reference sequence). Trimming shortened V by 6 bases and J by 1 base, and 6 bases separated the two germline ends. The CDR3 consists of 11 residues. CDR3 residues: CSARGNTEAFF. CDR3 sequence (DNA): TGCAGTGCCCGGGGGAACACTGAAGCTTTCTTT.

The genes are TRBV4-3 and TRBJ1-1, with a tentative D call TRBD1 (6 bases). The CDR3 is 16 amino acids. Germline CDR1 is LGHNA and CDR2 is YSLEER. Trimming took off 0 bases at V and 0 bases at J, with 11 bases between the two ends. CDR3 in amino acids: CASSQDPRGLNTEAFF. The DNA of the CDR3 is TGCGCCAGCAGCCAAGATCCCAGGGGTTTGAACACTGAAGCTTTCTTT.

The gene calls are TRBV7-2 and TRBJ2-5; weak D call: TRBD1 (5 bases). The CDR3 spans 13 residues. Trimming left V 5 bases short and J 11 bases short, with 18 bases between. Germline CDR1 is SGHTA and CDR2 is FQGNSA. In nucleotides, the CDR3 is TGTGCCAGCAGCCGACGCCCCTTGACAGAGCAGTACTTC. It encodes CASSRRPLTEQYF.

V gene TRBV7-8 combines with J gene TRBJ1-2; no firm D call. V lost 2 bases, J lost 3 bases, and 10 bases lay in between. Germline V gene data show CDR1 as SGHVS and CDR2 as FQNEAQ. The CDR3 runs 14 residues. This CDR3 is CASSLTRQDYGYTF. DNA of the CDR3: TGTGCCAGCAGCTTAACAAGGCAGGACTATGGCTACACCTTC. The full variable domain, rest sourced from reference TRBV7-8 and TRBJ1-2, is GAGVSQSPRYKVAKRGQDVALRCDPISGHVSLFWYQQALGQGPEFLTYFQNEAQLDKSGLPSDRFFAERPEGSVSTLKIQRTQQEDSAVYLCASSLTRQDYGYTFGSGTRLTVV.

The CDR3 reads CASSSGQGYSVATEAFF. The CDR3 DNA follows: TGCGCCAGCAGCTCAGGACAGGGATACTCCGTCGCGACTGAAGCTTTCTTT. This chain joins TRBV5-1 and TRBJ1-1; 8 bases align to TRBD1. The CDR3 contains 17 residues. J lost 5 bases, V lost 3 bases, and 15 bases had no gene match. CDR1 SGHRS and CDR2 YFSETQ come from the germline V gene.

The V gene is TRBV28, the J gene TRBJ1-2; D unclear. The germline CDR1 and CDR2 sequences are MDHEN and SYDVKM. CDR3 size: 14 residues. Trimming took 2 bases from V and 0 from J, leaving 7 bases between them. The CDR3 DNA follows: TGTGCCAGCAGTTTACCCATCTCTAACTATGGCTACACCTTC. This translates into CASSLPISNYGYTF.

The chain has TRBV7-2 and TRBJ1-1, with 9 bases identical to TRBD1. The CDR3 covers 16 residues. The V gene end was trimmed by 4 bases and the J gene end by 10 bases; junction bases not matched to a gene: 16. CDR1 and CDR2 from the germline V gene are SGHTA and FQGNSA. The CDR3 coding sequence is TGTGCCAGCAGCTCCGGACAGGGGAGGGTGGCGACCGGAGCTTTCTTT. Amino acid sequence: CASSSGQGRVATGAFF.

V is TRBV7-3 and J is TRBJ1-6, with 9 bases lining up with TRBD1. The V gene end was trimmed by 6 bases and the J gene end by 10 bases; junction bases not matched to a gene: 7. The CDR3 is 14 residues long. CDR1 is SGHTA and CDR2 is FQGTGA in the germline V gene. CDR3 in DNA: TGTGCCAGCAGTACCGGGACAGGGTTATCACCCCTCCACTTT. Its protein is CASSTGTGLSPLHF. The whole variable domain, filled in from reference TRBV7-3 and TRBJ1-6, reads GAGVSQTPSNKVTEKGKYVELRCDPISGHTALYWYRQSLGQGPEFLIYFQGTGAADDSGLPNDRFFAVRPEGSVSTLKIQRTERGDSAVYLCASSTGTGLSPLHFGNGTRLTVT.

The DNA for the CDR3 is TGCGCCAGCAGCCAAGTTGGGGCTGAAGCCAAAAACATTCAGTACTTC. This translates into CASSQVGAEAKNIQYF. The rearrangement joins TRBV4-1 to TRBJ2-4; D is perhaps TRBD1 (5 bases). Germline V lookup: CDR1 MGHRA, CDR2 YSYEKL. There are 16 residues in the CDR3. Between the trimmed V and J ends, which lost 1 base and 0 bases, there was a span of 10 bases.

The rearrangement uses TRBV29-1 and TRBJ1-2; 8 bases line up with TRBD1. The CDR3 totals 16 residues. V lost 6 bases to trimming and J lost 6 bases; unmatched junction nucleotides: 18. Germline V gene sequence: CDR1 SQVTM, CDR2 ANQGSEA. The CDR3 region is CSVGGTTGASGDGYTF. The CDR3 DNA sequence: TGCAGCGTGGGGGGGACGACAGGGGCGTCCGGAGATGGCTACACCTTC.

This clone showed up just once. The V gene is TRBV7-2, the J gene TRBJ1-1; tentatively, D is TRBD1 (5 bases). V shed 5 bases and J shed 1 base, with 11 bases lying between them. Per germline, CDR1 SGHTA and CDR2 FQGNSA. This CDR3 region has 14 residues. The CDR3 spells CASSRWGGNTEAFF. CDR3 in DNA: TGTGCCAGCAGCCGGTGGGGGGGGAACACTGAAGCTTTCTTT.

In its sample, this clone was seen a few times. V is TRBV19 and J is TRBJ2-5, with D possibly matching TRBD2 (5 bases). Germline values: CDR1 LNHDA, CDR2 SQIVND (reference sequence). V dropped 1 base and J dropped 0 bases, with 6 bases sitting between them. The CDR3 spans 14 residues. The CDR3 DNA reads as TGTGCCAGTAGTATAGGGAGGTACCAAGAGACCCAGTACTTC. Translating it yields CASSIGRYQETQYF.

This sequence joins TRBV18 and TRBJ2-6; 9 bases match TRBD1. Germline CDR1 KGHSH, CDR2 LQKENI. The junction had 9 bases not matched to a gene; V was cut back by 4 bases and J by 2 bases. The CDR3 sequence is 18 residues long. The CDR3 region is CASSRKGQGKTGANVLTF. In DNA, the CDR3 is TGTGCCAGCTCACGAAAGGGACAGGGCAAGACTGGGGCCAACGTCCTGACTTTC.

The CDR3 DNA follows: TGTGCCACCAGCAGAGATACGGCGGGCTATGAAGCTTTCTTT. Protein sequence: CATSRDTAGYEAFF. The rearrangement uses TRBV15 and TRBJ1-1; D is unclear. The germline V and J ends were trimmed by 0 bases and 7 bases, with 12 bases remaining between them. The germline V gene encodes CDR1 LNHNV and CDR2 YYDKDF (reference sequence). This CDR3 has 14 amino acids.

The count of this clone is one. The chain employs TRBV29-1 and TRBJ2-7; D ambiguous. This CDR3 has 12 amino acids. V lost 6 bases to trimming and J lost 4 bases, with 13 bases between them. CDR1 SQVTM and CDR2 ANQGSEA come from the germline V gene. The CDR3, as DNA: TGCAGCGTCCAGAGCATCGGATACGAGCAGTACTTC. Protein: CSVQSIGYEQYF.

The rearrangement uses TRBV5-1 and TRBJ2-5; D gene unclear. V lost 0 bases and J 7 bases, leaving 4 bases between the germline ends. The CDR3 runs to 11 residues. Germline V gene data show CDR1 as SGHRS and CDR2 as YFSETQ. The CDR3 reads CASSLEGTQYF. The CDR3 DNA follows: TGCGCCAGCAGCTTGGAGGGGACCCAGTACTTC.

J is TRBJ2-5 and V is TRBV29-1, with D possibly TRBD1 on 5 matching bases. The CDR3 is made up of 13 amino acids. Germline V lookup: CDR1 SQVTM, CDR2 ANQGSEA. V lost 7 bases to trimming and J lost 5 bases, with 17 bases between them. The CDR3 loop is CSGRRAGQETQYF. DNA for the CDR3: TGCAGCGGCCGCAGGGCAGGGCAGGAGACCCAGTACTTC. Full variable domain (rest looked up from reference TRBV29-1 and TRBJ2-5): SAVISQKPSRDICQRGTSLTIQCQVDSQVTMMFWYRQQPGQSLTLIATANQGSEATYESGFVIDKFPISRPNLTFSTLTVSNMSPEDSSIYLCSGRRAGQETQYFGPGTRLLVL.

The chain joins TRBV25-1 to TRBJ1-4; D is ambiguous. This CDR3 has 14 residues. V was clipped by 8 bases and J by 2 bases, with 12 bases between them. Germline V lookup: CDR1 MGHDK, CDR2 SYGVNS. The CDR3 sequence is CASAPAVTNEKLFF. DNA of the CDR3: TGTGCCAGCGCCCCGGCAGTCACTAATGAAAAACTGTTTTTT.

There are a few counts of this clone. The chain uses TRBV19 and TRBJ1-2; D call uncertain. CDR1 and CDR2 (germline): LNHDA, SQIVND (reference sequence). Trimming cost V 8 bases and J 5 bases, with 15 bases left between them. The CDR3 loop spans 13 amino acids. In DNA, the CDR3 is TGTGCCAGTTCCTCCCTATCTAGGTATGGCTACACCTTC. Translated: CASSSLSRYGYTF.

V and J are TRBV9 and TRBJ2-2; 7 bases are a match to TRBD1. The J segment lost 5 bases and the V segment lost 2 bases, leaving 3 bases of the junction unmatched. Germline CDR1 and CDR2: SGDLS and YYNGEE. CDR3 length equals 14 residues. The CDR3: CASSVGTATGELFF. In DNA, the CDR3 is TGTGCCAGCAGCGTCGGGACAGCGACCGGGGAGCTGTTTTTT.

V usage is TRBV2 and J usage is TRBJ1-4; 8 bases fit TRBD1. Trimming removed 3 bases from V and 3 bases from J; junction bases left unmatched: 0. Germline assignment: CDR1 SNHLY and CDR2 FYNNEI. The CDR3 loop spans 14 amino acids. The CDR3 is CASSEGQANEKLFF. The CDR3 DNA sequence: TGTGCCAGCAGTGAGGGACAGGCTAATGAAAAACTGTTTTTT. Together with reference TRBV2 and TRBJ1-4, the CDR3 gives the full variable domain: EPEVTQTPSHQVTQMGQEVILRCVPISNHLYFYWYRQILGQKVEFLVSFYNNEISEKSEIFDDQFSVERPDGSNFTLKIRSTKLEDSAMYFCASSEGQANEKLFFGSGTQLSVL.